This TCR beta chain originates from a study of blood T cell repertoires in COVID-19. Study-wide background: Sample material is recorded as cDNA or gDNA derived from T cells, B-cell-depleted T cells, or PBMCs.

Seattle patients were enrolled during active infection and followed longitudinally. This CDR3 spans 14 amino acids. The junction had 8 bases not matched to a gene; V was cut back by 7 bases and J by 1 base. CDR1 and CDR2 from the germline V gene are SQVTM and ANQGSEA. Authors' methods: For nucleated cells, counts were estimated from reference gene primer amplification. Measured with immunoSEQ multiplex PCR; TCRdb has only the in-frame clones, and not every one. Clone size and V and J calls were adopted from that table, with D and trimming inferred from the DNA. The table lists more than 300,000 clones, 88% of them singletons.

This receptor was obtained from an older woman with COVID-19, enrolled during active disease. The chain carries TRBV29-1 and TRBJ2-3; 7 positions agree with TRBD1. The sequenced sample consisted of peripheral blood. The CDR3 coding sequence is TGCAGCGGGAAGTTTACAGGGGGCACAGATACGCAGTATTTT. Translation: CSGKFTGGTDTQYF.